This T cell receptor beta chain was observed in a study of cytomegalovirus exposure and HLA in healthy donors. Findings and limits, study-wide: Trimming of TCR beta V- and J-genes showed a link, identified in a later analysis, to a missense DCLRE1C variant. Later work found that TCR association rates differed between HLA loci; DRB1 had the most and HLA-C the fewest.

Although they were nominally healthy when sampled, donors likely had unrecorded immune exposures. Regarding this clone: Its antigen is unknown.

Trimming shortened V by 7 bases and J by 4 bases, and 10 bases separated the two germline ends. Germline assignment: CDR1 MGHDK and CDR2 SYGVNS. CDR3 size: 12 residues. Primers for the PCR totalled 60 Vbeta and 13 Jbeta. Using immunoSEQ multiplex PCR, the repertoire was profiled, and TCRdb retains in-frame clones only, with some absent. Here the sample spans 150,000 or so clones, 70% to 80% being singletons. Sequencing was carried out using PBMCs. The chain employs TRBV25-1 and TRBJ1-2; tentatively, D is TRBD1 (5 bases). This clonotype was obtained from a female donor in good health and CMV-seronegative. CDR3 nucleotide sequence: TGTGCCAGCACCAGAACAGGCTATGGCTACACCTTC. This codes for CASTRTGYGYTF.